The 18 T cell receptor beta chains presented below share a single source sample, sequenced in a study of cytomegalovirus exposure and HLA in healthy donors. The PCR ran on 60 Vbeta and 13 Jbeta primers. Assay used: immunoSEQ multiplex PCR; TCRdb lists only in-frame clones, some missing. The sample lists about 130,000 clones, 80% to 85% seen once, with about 0.75% in the top ten. The sequenced sample was PBMCs. Receptors originate from a man aged 18-30 years in good health and CMV-seronegative.

This chain uses TRBV29-1 with TRBJ1-2; no clear D. V was trimmed by 3 bases and J by 4 bases, leaving 12 bases between them. Germline V gene lookup returns CDR1 SQVTM and CDR2 ANQGSEA. This CDR3 is 13 amino acids long. CDR3 nucleotide sequence: TGCAGCGTTGAGTTACAGCCGATCTATGGCTACACCTTC. Translated: CSVELQPIYGYTF.

V gene TRBV25-1 combines with J gene TRBJ1-6; 10 nucleotides align to TRBD1. Germline V gene sequence: CDR1 MGHDK, CDR2 SYGVNS. The junction had 10 bases not matched to a gene; V was cut back by 5 bases and J by 9 bases. CDR3 length: 16 amino acids. The CDR3 is CASSMTGGGMGSPLHF. CDR3 nucleotides: TGTGCCAGCAGTATGACAGGGGGCGGAATGGGTTCACCCCTCCACTTT.

The chain recombines TRBV30 with TRBJ1-2; the D gene is possibly TRBD1 (6 bases). CDR3 length equals 13 residues. Germline values: CDR1 GTSNPN, CDR2 SVGIG (reference sequence). Trimming removed 8 bases at V and 0 bases at J, with 13 bases between. Here the CDR3 DNA reads TGTGCCGCACAGGGTACTACTAACTATGGCTACACCTTC. Amino acids: CAAQGTTNYGYTF.

The rearrangement links TRBV7-6 to TRBJ2-5; 8 bases fit TRBD1. The CDR3 consists of 15 residues. Trimming cost V 5 bases and J 5 bases; bases outside gene matches: 10. Germline CDR1 is SGHVS and CDR2 is FNYEAQ. The CDR3: CASSPSGGGWETQYF. CDR3 in DNA: TGTGCCAGCAGCCCGTCAGGGGGCGGTTGGGAGACCCAGTACTTC.

The chain couples TRBV7-8 to TRBJ2-3, with D possibly being TRBD2 (6 bases). Germline assignment: CDR1 SGHVS and CDR2 FQNEAQ. Trimming took off 4 bases at V and 2 bases at J, with 13 bases between the two ends. The CDR3 consists of 15 residues. This CDR3 reads CASSSPRGSTDTQYF. The CDR3 DNA reads as TGTGCCAGCAGCTCTCCCCGGGGGTCCACAGATACGCAGTATTTT.

V is TRBV4-3 and J is TRBJ1-2, with D perhaps TRBD1 (5 bases). This CDR3 is built from 17 residues. Germline V lookup: CDR1 LGHNA, CDR2 YSLEER. Between the trimmed V and J ends, which lost 1 base and 2 bases, there was a span of 17 bases. The CDR3, as DNA: TGCGCCAGCAGCCAAGGGGGAGGTACCGGGGGGAACTATGGCTACACCTTC. It specifies CASSQGGGTGGNYGYTF.

The chain joins TRBV4-1 to TRBJ2-5, with 9 bases identical to TRBD2. Per germline, CDR1 MGHRA and CDR2 YSYEKL. There are 18 residues in the CDR3. Trimming at V came to 0 bases and at J to 5 bases, leaving 13 bases not matched to a gene. The CDR3 region has the DNA TGCGCCAGCAGCCAAGATTGGGGGGCGGGGGGGCCTCGGGAGACCCAGTACTTC. Protein product: CASSQDWGAGGPRETQYF.

With respect to this clone: The sample carries other DNA sequences with the same CDR3. The chain links TRBV4-3 to TRBJ1-1; D is ambiguous. Germline-derived CDR1 and CDR2 are LGHNA and YSLEER. The length of the CDR3 is 14 residues. The V and J ends lost 0 bases and 5 bases respectively, with 10 bases between them. The CDR3 nucleotides read TGCGCCAGCAGCCAAGAGCTAGGTCGGACTGAAGCTTTCTTT. It specifies CASSQELGRTEAFF.

This clone was counted between two and nine times. The rearrangement uses TRBV10-3 and TRBJ1-2; 8 nucleotides line up with TRBD1. Germline values: CDR1 ENHRY, CDR2 SYGVKD. After removal of 7 bases from V and 0 bases from J, the junction contained 4 bases not matched to a gene. This CDR3 spans 14 amino acids. The CDR3 DNA follows: TGTGCCATCAAGAGGACAGGGTCTAACTATGGCTACACCTTC. It yields the protein CAIKRTGSNYGYTF.

This chain uses TRBV6-5 with TRBJ1-1, with TRBD1 matching 8 bases. The CDR3 loop spans 14 amino acids. Looked up from germline, CDR1 is MNHEY and CDR2 is SVGAGI. Unmatched junction bases numbered 9, after V lost 7 bases and J lost 5 bases. DNA of the CDR3: TGTGCCAGCACCCTAGGACAGGGAGGTACTGAAGCTTTCTTT. It encodes CASTLGQGGTEAFF.

This rearrangement joins TRBV25-1 to TRBJ1-2, with 8 bases aligning to TRBD1. CDR3 size: 13 residues. V dropped 4 bases and J dropped 6; count of bases not matched to a gene: 4. Germline CDR1 and CDR2: MGHDK and SYGVNS. Written as DNA, the CDR3 is TGTGCCAGCAGTGGACAGGGGTATGATGGCTACACCTTC. This sequence encodes CASSGQGYDGYTF.

The V call is TRBV5-8, the J call TRBJ1-5; D possibly corresponds to TRBD1 (6 bases). Between the trimmed V and J ends, which lost 0 bases and 4 bases, there was a span of 11 bases. The CDR3 length is 15 residues. CDR1 SGHTS and CDR2 YDEGEE come from the germline V gene. Here the CDR3 reads CASSLAQGQNQPQHF. The CDR3, as DNA: TGTGCCAGCAGCTTGGCCCAGGGACAAAATCAGCCCCAGCATTTT. Drawing the rest from reference TRBV5-8 and TRBJ1-5, the complete variable domain is EAGVTQSPTHLIKTRGQQATLRCSPISGHTSVYWYQQALGLGLQFLLWYDEGEERNRGNFPPRFSGRQFPNYSSELNVNALELEDSALYLCASSLAQGQNQPQHFGDGTRLSIL.

CDR3 sequence (DNA): TGTGCCAGCAGCTTAGAAGGACAGGGAGCAGATACGCAGTATTTT. It is translated as CASSLEGQGADTQYF. The chain has TRBV7-9 and TRBJ2-3, with 8 bases fitting TRBD1. This CDR3 is 15 amino acids long. After removal of 1 base from V and 4 bases from J, the junction contained 4 bases not matched to a gene. The germline V gene encodes CDR1 SEHNR and CDR2 FQNEAQ (reference sequence).

The gene calls are TRBV7-9 and TRBJ1-2; 8 positions match TRBD1. Germline assignment: CDR1 SEHNR and CDR2 FQNEAQ (reference sequence). The CDR3 has 17 residues. The trim removed 2 bases at V and 0 bases at J, leaving 8 bases unmatched. The CDR3 is CASSLTAGQGTNYGYTF. The DNA for the CDR3 is TGTGCCAGCAGCTTAACTGCCGGACAGGGCACTAACTATGGCTACACCTTC. Complete variable domain (other parts from reference TRBV7-9 and TRBJ1-2): DTGVSQNPRHKITKRGQNVTFRCDPISEHNRLYWYRQTLGQGPEFLTYFQNEAQLEKSRLLSDRFSAERPKGSFSTLEIQRTEQGDSAMYLCASSLTAGQGTNYGYTFGSGTRLTVV.

This clone was found once. The rearrangement joins TRBV9 to TRBJ1-4; a possible D gene is TRBD1 (5 bases). Germline loops: CDR1 SGDLS, CDR2 YYNGEE. This CDR3 has 16 amino acids. Trimming pared 0 bases from V and 6 bases from J, leaving 15 bases between. The CDR3 spells CASSVGRARGDEKLFF. The CDR3 bases are TGTGCCAGCAGCGTAGGGAGGGCCAGAGGGGATGAAAAACTGTTTTTT. Full variable domain (missing parts from reference TRBV9 and TRBJ1-4): DSGVTQTPKHLITATGQRVTLRCSPRSGDLSVYWYQQSLDQGLQFLIQYYNGEERAKGNILERFSAQQFPDLHSELNLSSLELGDSALYFCASSVGRARGDEKLFFGSGTQLSVL.

V and J are TRBV19 and TRBJ2-3; 9 nucleotides line up with TRBD2. This CDR3 spans 13 amino acids. CDR1 LNHDA and CDR2 SQIVND come from the germline V gene (reference sequence). V lost 9 bases, J lost 4 bases, and 5 bases stayed unmatched. The CDR3: CASGLARADTQYF. DNA for the CDR3: TGTGCCAGCGGACTAGCGAGGGCAGATACGCAGTATTTT. The full variable domain, with the rest looked up from reference TRBV19 and TRBJ2-3, is DGGITQSPKYLFRKEGQNVTLSCEQNLNHDAMYWYRQDPGQGLRLIYYSQIVNDFQKGDIAEGYSVSREKKESFPLTVTSAQKNPTAFYLCASGLARADTQYFGPGTRLTVL.

This sequence joins TRBV7-9 and TRBJ1-5; TRBD1 agrees at 7 bases. Unmatched junction bases numbered 10, after V lost 5 bases and J lost 6 bases. Germline CDR1 and CDR2: SEHNR and FQNEAQ (reference sequence). The length of the CDR3 is 15 residues. The CDR3 coding sequence is TGTGCCAGCAGCCCGCGGGAAGGGGGCACTCAGCCCCAGCATTTT. Protein: CASSPREGGTQPQHF.

The chain couples TRBV9 to TRBJ2-7; TRBD1 aligns across 7 bases. This CDR3 contains 16 residues. V lost 4 bases, J lost 0 bases, and 10 bases stayed unmatched. Germline CDR1 and CDR2: SGDLS and YYNGEE. This CDR3 reads CASSIRDSANSYEQYF. The CDR3 coding sequence is TGTGCCAGCAGCATCCGGGACAGCGCTAACTCCTACGAGCAGTACTTC. Complete variable domain (other parts from reference TRBV9 and TRBJ2-7): DSGVTQTPKHLITATGQRVTLRCSPRSGDLSVYWYQQSLDQGLQFLIQYYNGEERAKGNILERFSAQQFPDLHSELNLSSLELGDSALYFCASSIRDSANSYEQYFGPGTRLTVT.